These T cell receptor beta chains were read from a single sample in a study of human T cells and chemical hapten exposure. MiXCR, applied by TCRdb to the RACE reads, yields one record per CDR3 protein. The sample contains about 380,000 distinct CDR3 sequences, 5.1% of which appear only once. The sample in question was whole blood, obtained in connection with sensitization to the hapten diphenylcyclopropenone (DPC). The receptors were gathered from a woman aged 50 to 60 with alopecia areata. Some clones in this sample may be carry-over from other donors' samples. Both conserved end residues are part of each CDR3. D genes are given only for firm matches. Some rows have no size entry. The others give once, few or many, or a class for an expanded clone.

d_gene	v_gene	j_gene	abundance	CDR3aa	CDR3nt
TRBD2	TRBV9	TRBJ2-3	many	CASSHGTSGTTSTDTQYF	TGTGCCAGCAGCCACGGGACTAGCGGGACGACTAGCACAGATACGCAGTATTTT
TRBD1	TRBV7-6	TRBJ1-1	many	CASSAGQGAVAFF	TGTGCCAGCAGCGCGGGACAGGGGGCCGTAGCTTTCTTT
TRBD1	TRBV27	TRBJ1-2	.	CASRPQGAYYGYTF	TGTGCCAGCAGACCACAGGGGGCTTATTATGGCTACACCTTC
.	TRBV7-9	TRBJ1-1	.	CADEWTEAFF	TGTGCCGACGAGTGGACTGAAGCTTTCTTT
.	TRBV6-5	TRBJ2-7	few	CASSLVAGVREQYF	TGTGCCAGCAGTTTAGTGGCAGGGGTACGCGAGCAGTACTTC
TRBD2	TRBV27	TRBJ2-3	few	CASNIGTSRGTDTQYF	TGTGCCAGCAACATAGGGACTAGTCGGGGCACTGATACGCAGTATTTT
.	TRBV10-3	TRBJ2-5	few	CAIRGAVQETQYF	TGTGCCATCAGGGGCGCAGTCCAAGAGACCCAGTACTTC
.	TRBV7-6	TRBJ2-1	few	CASSLDLASYNEQFF	TGTGCCAGCAGCTTAGATCTAGCCAGCTACAATGAGCAGTTCTTC
.	TRBV7-9	TRBJ1-2	.	CASSSSGEGRGYTF	TGTGCCAGCAGCTCCTCAGGGGAAGGGAGAGGCTACACCTTC
.	TRBV12-3/TRBV12-4	TRBJ1-4	many	CASSFDEKLFF	TGTGCCAGCAGTTTTGATGAAAAACTGTTTTTT
.	TRBV4-1	TRBJ2-2	few	CASSQDRGVVNTGELFF	TGCGCCAGCAGCCAAGATAGAGGTGTAGTGAACACCGGGGAGCTGTTTTTT
TRBD2	TRBV29-1	TRBJ2-1	.	CSVDSPLAGAYNEQFF	TGCAGCGTTGATTCCCCACTAGCGGGCGCTTACAATGAGCAGTTCTTC
TRBD2	TRBV5-6	TRBJ2-3	many	CASSLSSGITDTQYF	TGTGCCAGCAGCTTGAGTAGCGGGATCACAGATACGCAGTATTTT
.	TRBV24-1	TRBJ1-5	many	CATSDFANQPQHF	TGTGCCACCAGTGATTTTGCAAATCAGCCCCAGCATTTT
.	TRBV2	TRBJ2-3	.	CASSEAAATSTDTQYF	TGTGCCAGCAGTGAAGCGGCGGCAACTAGCACAGATACGCAGTATTTT
.	TRBV5-4	TRBJ2-5	.	CASSLEMTETQYF	TGTGCCAGCAGCTTGGAGATGACCGAGACCCAGTACTTC
.	TRBV7-9	TRBJ2-3	many	CASSPEGSTTDTQYF	TGTGCCAGCAGCCCCGAAGGGTCTACCACAGATACGCAGTATTTT
.	TRBV18	TRBJ1-1	.	CASYFLNTEAFF	TGTGCCAGCTATTTCCTGAACACTGAAGCTTTCTTT
.	TRBV5-1	TRBJ2-1	.	CASSLHEAEQFF	TGCGCCAGCAGCTTACACGAGGCTGAGCAGTTCTTC
.	TRBV4-1	TRBJ1-5	few	CASSQVWGGNQPQHF	TGCGCCAGCAGCCAAGTGTGGGGGGGCAATCAGCCCCAGCATTTT
.	TRBV20-1	TRBJ1-2	many	CSARGAGPSGQQIYGYTF	TGCAGTGCTAGAGGCGCCGGACCCTCCGGACAGCAAATCTATGGCTACACCTTC
TRBD1	TRBV12-3/TRBV12-4	TRBJ2-7	many	CASSFRDRVSYEQYF	TGTGCCAGCAGTTTCCGGGACAGGGTCTCCTACGAGCAGTACTTC
.	TRBV27	TRBJ2-2	many	CASSWGLYTGELFF	TGTGCCAGCAGTTGGGGACTGTACACCGGGGAGCTGTTTTTT
TRBD1	TRBV5-1	TRBJ1-6	many	CASSLGQGAVGSTSPLHF	TGCGCCAGCAGCTTGGGGCAGGGGGCGGTTGGTTCGACTTCACCCCTCCACTTT
.	TRBV27	TRBJ2-1	many	CASSFEGEALSYNEQFF	TGTGCCAGCAGTTTCGAGGGGGAGGCCCTCTCCTACAATGAGCAGTTCTTC
TRBD1	TRBV12-3/TRBV12-4	TRBJ1-5	few	CASSREGALGNQPQHF	TGTGCCAGCAGTAGGGAGGGGGCGTTGGGCAATCAGCCCCAGCATTTT
.	TRBV28	TRBJ2-6	few	CASKTAMSSGANVLTF	TGTGCCAGCAAAACGGCTATGAGCTCTGGGGCCAACGTCCTGACTTTC
TRBD1	TRBV29-1	TRBJ1-5	.	CSVVQGINQPQHF	TGCAGCGTTGTACAGGGGATAAATCAGCCCCAGCATTTT
TRBD1	TRBV6-5	TRBJ1-1	.	CASNGQGLNTEAFF	TGTGCCAGCAATGGACAGGGCCTGAACACTGAAGCTTTCTTT
.	TRBV12-3/TRBV12-4	TRBJ2-3	many	CASTWREQGDTQYF	TGTGCCAGCACCTGGAGGGAACAGGGAGATACGCAGTATTTT
.	TRBV7-9	TRBJ1-6	.	CASSYPDSPLHF	TGTGCCAGCAGTTATCCTGATTCACCCCTCCACTTT
TRBD2	TRBV20-1	TRBJ2-1	.	CSEKPSGIGYNEQFF	TGCAGTGAGAAGCCCAGCGGGATAGGATACAATGAGCAGTTCTTC
.	TRBV2	TRBJ2-3	many	CASSEREVATDTQYF	TGTGCCAGCAGTGAACGGGAAGTAGCTACAGATACGCAGTATTTT
.	TRBV7-9	TRBJ2-5	.	CASSLVVGLGTQYF	TGTGCCAGCAGCTTAGTTGTAGGTCTTGGGACCCAGTACTTC
TRBD2	TRBV10-1	TRBJ2-3	.	CAPKDYKGRGSTDTQYF	TGCGCCCCAAAAGACTACAAGGGGAGGGGAAGCACAGATACGCAGTATTTT
.	TRBV2	TRBJ2-2	many	CASSEEQLGTGELFF	TGTGCCAGCAGTGAGGAACAGCTGGGCACCGGGGAGCTGTTTTTT
.	TRBV24-1	TRBJ2-3	.	CATSDPGPSGGQYF	TGTGCCACCAGTGATCCTGGACCGTCTGGGGGGCAGTATTTT